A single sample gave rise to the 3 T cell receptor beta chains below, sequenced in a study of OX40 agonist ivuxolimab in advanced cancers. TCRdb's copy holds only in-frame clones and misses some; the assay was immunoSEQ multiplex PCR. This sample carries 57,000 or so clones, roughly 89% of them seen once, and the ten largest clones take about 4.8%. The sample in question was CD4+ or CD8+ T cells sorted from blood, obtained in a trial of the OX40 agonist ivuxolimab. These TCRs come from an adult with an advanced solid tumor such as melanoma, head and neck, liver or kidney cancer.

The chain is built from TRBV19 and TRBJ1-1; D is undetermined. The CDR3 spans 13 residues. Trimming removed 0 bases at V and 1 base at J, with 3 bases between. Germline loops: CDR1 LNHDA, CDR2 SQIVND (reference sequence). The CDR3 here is CASSIEWNTEAFF. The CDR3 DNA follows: TGTGCCAGTAGTATAGAGTGGAACACTGAAGCTTTCTTT.

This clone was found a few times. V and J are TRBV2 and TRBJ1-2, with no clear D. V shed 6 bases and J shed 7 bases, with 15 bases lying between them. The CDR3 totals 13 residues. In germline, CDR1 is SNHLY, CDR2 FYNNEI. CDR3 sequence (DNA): TGTGCCAGCAGGGAGGAAAGGAGCACTGGCTACACCTTC. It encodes CASREERSTGYTF.

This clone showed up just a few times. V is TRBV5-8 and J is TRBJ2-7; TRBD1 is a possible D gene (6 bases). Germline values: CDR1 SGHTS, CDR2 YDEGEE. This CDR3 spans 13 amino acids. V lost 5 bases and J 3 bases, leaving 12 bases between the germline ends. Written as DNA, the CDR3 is TGTGCCAGCAGTGTTAACAGGGACTACGAGCAGTACTTC. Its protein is CASSVNRDYEQYF.